A single sample gave rise to the 32 T cell receptor beta chains below, sequenced in a study of OX40 agonist ivuxolimab in advanced cancers. Assay used: immunoSEQ multiplex PCR; TCRdb lists only in-frame clones, some missing. The data contain over 55,000 clones, over 80% of them singletons. The sample here was CD4+ or CD8+ T cells sorted from blood, taken in a trial of the OX40 agonist ivuxolimab. All receptors come from an adult with an advanced solid tumor such as melanoma, head and neck, liver or kidney cancer.

The rearrangement links TRBV27 to TRBJ1-5; TRBD1 agrees at 8 bases. The J segment lost 4 bases and the V segment lost 4 bases, leaving 3 bases of the junction unmatched. CDR1 and CDR2 from the germline V gene are MNHEY and SMNVEV (reference sequence). This CDR3 is 14 amino acids long. As DNA, the CDR3 is TGTGCCAGCAGTTCCCGGACAGGGAATCAGCCCCAGCATTTT. It translates to CASSSRTGNQPQHF.

The V call is TRBV10-3, the J call TRBJ2-1; TRBD2 might be the D (6 bases). V lost 8 bases, J lost 4 bases, and 12 bases lay in between. The V gene's germline CDR1 is ENHRY and CDR2 SYGVKD. CDR3 length: 13 residues. CDR3: CAIEEGGYNEQFF. The CDR3 bases are TGTGCCATCGAGGAGGGAGGTTACAATGAGCAGTTCTTC.

The genes are TRBV19 and TRBJ1-1; 10 nucleotides agree with TRBD1. J was trimmed by 6 bases and V by 6 bases; bases with no gene match: 13. The CDR3 has 16 residues. CDR1 is LNHDA, CDR2 SQIVND, per germline (reference sequence). The CDR3 DNA reads TGTGCCAGTAGCGCGGGGACAGGGGCCTCTGGTGCTGAAGCTTTCTTT. Protein: CASSAGTGASGAEAFF.

The table lists this clone with a few counts. The chain joins TRBV27 to TRBJ2-7, with a possible D match to TRBD1 (6 bases). CDR1 is MNHEY and CDR2 is SMNVEV in the germline V gene (reference sequence). The CDR3 consists of 14 residues. The V and J ends lost 4 bases and 1 base respectively, with 11 bases between them. This CDR3 reads CASSSLGQSYEQYF. For the CDR3, the DNA is TGTGCCAGCAGTTCACTTGGACAGTCCTACGAGCAGTACTTC.

The chain uses TRBV7-2 and TRBJ2-1; 11 positions match TRBD2. Germline-derived CDR1 and CDR2 are SGHTA and FQGNSA. The length of the CDR3 is 15 residues. V trimming: 7 bases; J trimming: 9 bases; junction bases outside the gene matches: 11. CDR3 coding DNA: TGTGCCAGCATCCTTGTTGGGACTAGCGGAACTGAGCAGTTCTTC. Protein: CASILVGTSGTEQFF.

J is TRBJ1-2 and V is TRBV7-3; D possibly corresponds to TRBD1 (6 bases). Germline loops: CDR1 SGHTA, CDR2 FQGTGA. V lost 1 base to trimming and J lost 3 bases, with 15 bases between them. This CDR3 is built from 16 residues. CDR3 region: CASSLNSAGADYGYTF. For the CDR3, the DNA is TGTGCCAGCAGCTTAAACTCAGCAGGGGCGGACTATGGCTACACCTTC.

The chain employs TRBV28 and TRBJ2-7, with 9 bases identical to TRBD1. Germline V gene sequence: CDR1 MDHEN, CDR2 SYDVKM. The ends lost 6 bases at V and 3 bases at J; junction bases unmatched: 9. The CDR3 spans 15 residues. The DNA of the CDR3 is TGTGCCAGCAGATTTCCGGGACAGGGTTTCTACGAGCAGTACTTC. Translation gives CASRFPGQGFYEQYF. The full variable domain, rest sourced from reference TRBV28 and TRBJ2-7, is DVKVTQSSRYLVKRTGEKVFLECVQDMDHENMFWYRQDPGLGLRLIYFSYDVKMKEKGDIPEGYSVSREKKERFSLILESASTNQTSMYLCASRFPGQGFYEQYFGPGTRLTVT.

The chain is built from TRBV27 and TRBJ2-1; 11 nucleotides line up with TRBD2. Trimming removed 7 bases from V and 15 bases from J; junction bases left unmatched: 17. From germline, CDR1 is MNHEY and CDR2 SMNVEV (reference sequence). This CDR3 comprises 15 residues. The CDR3 here is CASTPQGVAGGPSFF. In DNA, the CDR3 is TGTGCCAGCACCCCTCAGGGAGTAGCGGGAGGGCCGTCGTTCTTC.

In its sample, this clone was seen a few times. This chain joins TRBV30 and TRBJ1-1; 10 bases agree with TRBD1. This CDR3 spans 13 amino acids. V gave up 8 bases and J gave up 6 bases; unmatched junction bases: 9. The germline gives CDR1 GTSNPN, CDR2 SVGIG (reference sequence). The CDR3 bases are TGTGCCCGGATGCGGGACAGGGGCGCTGAAGCTTTCTTT. Translated: CARMRDRGAEAFF.

The chain joins TRBV7-2 to TRBJ2-7, with D possibly TRBD1 on 6 matching bases. Germline values: CDR1 SGHTA, CDR2 FQGNSA. The CDR3 length is 14 residues. V lost 4 bases, J lost 2 bases, and 12 bases lay in between. This CDR3 reads CASSSGTTPYEQYF. Here the CDR3 DNA reads TGTGCCAGCAGCTCCGGGACAACTCCCTACGAGCAGTACTTC. The complete variable domain, with remaining parts taken from reference TRBV7-2 and TRBJ2-7, reads GAGVSQSPSNKVTEKGKDVELRCDPISGHTALYWYRQSLGQGLEFLIYFQGNSAPDKSGLPSDRFSAERTGGSVSTLTIQRTQQEDSAVYLCASSSGTTPYEQYFGPGTRLTVT.

The rearrangement links TRBV6-1 to TRBJ1-1, with D unresolved. Looked up from germline, CDR1 is MNHNS and CDR2 is SASEGT. This CDR3 comprises 11 residues. Trimming left V 7 bases short and J 5 bases short, with 8 bases between. As DNA, the CDR3 is TGTGCCAGCATTGAGTTGACTGAAGCTTTCTTT. Residues: CASIELTEAFF.

The chain links TRBV11-2 to TRBJ1-6, with 11 bases aligning to TRBD1. The CDR3 runs 15 residues. CDR1 SGHAT and CDR2 FQNNGV come from the germline V gene. V was clipped by 3 bases and J by 7 bases; unmatched bases: 2. The CDR3 loop is CASSLGDRGNSPLHF. CDR3 nucleotide sequence: TGTGCCAGCAGCTTGGGGGACAGGGGGAATTCACCCCTCCACTTT.

This chain joins TRBV30 and TRBJ1-5; D is undetermined. CDR1 and CDR2 from the germline V gene are GTSNPN and SVGIG (reference sequence). The CDR3 consists of 13 residues. Trimming cost V 0 bases and J 3 bases, with 6 bases left between them. CDR3 residues: CAWSVGLNQPQHF. As DNA, the CDR3 is TGTGCCTGGAGTGTCGGTCTCAATCAGCCCCAGCATTTT.

The V and J genes are TRBV16 and TRBJ2-4; possibly TRBD1 for D (6 bases). The V gene lost 0 bases and the J gene lost 9 bases, with 15 bases spanning the gap. Per the germline V gene, CDR1 is KGHSY and CDR2 is FQNENV. This CDR3 has 15 amino acids. The CDR3 bases are TGTGCCAGCAGCCAATCCAGTCAGGGGTGGCGCATTCAGTACTTC. Its translation is CASSQSSQGWRIQYF.

This rearrangement joins TRBV29-1 to TRBJ2-5; 7 bases align to TRBD1. Unmatched junction bases numbered 14, after V lost 5 bases and J lost 5 bases. Germline V gene sequence: CDR1 SQVTM, CDR2 ANQGSEA. CDR3 size: 15 residues. CDR3 in amino acids: CSVLRQGRGAETQYF. The CDR3 DNA follows: TGCAGCGTTTTAAGACAGGGACGAGGGGCGGAGACCCAGTACTTC.

The chain links TRBV27 to TRBJ2-5; a possible D gene is TRBD2 (6 bases). V shed 2 bases and J shed 5 bases, with 15 bases lying between them. This CDR3 has 15 amino acids. Germline values: CDR1 MNHEY, CDR2 SMNVEV (reference sequence). The CDR3 sequence: CASSLRRAIGETQYF. CDR3 DNA: TGTGCCAGCAGTTTAAGGAGGGCGATTGGTGAGACCCAGTACTTC.

This clone was observed once. The chain uses TRBV7-3 and TRBJ1-2; 9 bases are a match to TRBD1. CDR3 length equals 15 residues. With V trimmed by 5 bases and J by 2 bases, 6 bases remained unmatched. The germline gives CDR1 SGHTA, CDR2 FQGTGA. CDR3 sequence reads: CASSPGTGKNYGYTF. The CDR3 region has the DNA TGTGCCAGCAGCCCCGGGACAGGGAAGAACTATGGCTACACCTTC. The full variable domain, its missing parts supplied by reference TRBV7-3 and TRBJ1-2, is GAGVSQTPSNKVTEKGKYVELRCDPISGHTALYWYRQSLGQGPEFLIYFQGTGAADDSGLPNDRFFAVRPEGSVSTLKIQRTERGDSAVYLCASSPGTGKNYGYTFGSGTRLTVV.

The genes are TRBV5-1 and TRBJ2-1; D possibly matches TRBD1 or TRBD2 (5 bases each). The CDR3 is 15 amino acids. Between the trimmed V and J ends, which lost 5 bases and 1 base, there was a span of 13 bases. Germline V gives CDR1 SGHRS, CDR2 YFSETQ. The CDR3 coding sequence is TGCGCCAGCAGGTCCGGGACGGTGTCCTACAATGAGCAGTTCTTC. This sequence encodes CASRSGTVSYNEQFF.

The J gene is TRBJ1-1, the V gene TRBV7-8; 7 nucleotides match TRBD1. Germline trimming cut 5 bases from V and 7 bases from J; bases unmatched to any gene: 7. This CDR3 spans 13 amino acids. Germline values: CDR1 SGHVS, CDR2 FQNEAQ. CDR3 sequence (DNA): TGTGCCAGCAGCGATGCAGGGGGGGGTGAAGCTTTCTTT. Residues: CASSDAGGGEAFF.

V and J are TRBV30 and TRBJ2-7; D ambiguous. This CDR3 contains 15 residues. Per germline, CDR1 GTSNPN and CDR2 SVGIG (reference sequence). Trimming left V 4 bases short and J 1 base short, with 17 bases between. In DNA, the CDR3 is TGTGCCTGGAAAAACACCCAAGATAAGTCCTACGAGCAGTACTTC. Protein product: CAWKNTQDKSYEQYF. Full variable domain (outside the CDR3, taken from reference TRBV30 and TRBJ2-7): SQTIHQWPATLVQPVGSPLSLECTVEGTSNPNLYWYRQAAGRGLQLLFYSVGIGQISSEVPQNLSASRPQDRQFILSSKKLLLSDSGFYLCAWKNTQDKSYEQYFGPGTRLTVT.

The chain carries TRBV5-4 and TRBJ1-1; 7 nucleotides align to TRBD1. Per the germline V gene, CDR1 is SGHNT and CDR2 is YYREEE (reference sequence). The CDR3 totals 15 residues. Losses at the gene ends were 5 bases for V and 0 bases for J; bases not matched to a gene: 7. The CDR3 here is CASRTGTAMNTEAFF. The CDR3 DNA reads TGTGCCAGCAGGACCGGGACAGCAATGAACACTGAAGCTTTCTTT. The variable domain in full, with the rest retrieved from reference TRBV5-4 and TRBJ1-1, is ETGVTQSPTHLIKTRGQQVTLRCSSQSGHNTVSWYQQALGQGPQFIFQYYREEENGRGNFPPRFSGLQFPNYSSELNVNALELDDSALYLCASRTGTAMNTEAFFGQGTRLTVV.

The chain links TRBV5-1 to TRBJ2-6, with a possible D match to TRBD1 (6 bases). With 4 bases removed from V and 0 bases from J, the gap between germline ends came to 17 bases. Germline V lookup: CDR1 SGHRS, CDR2 YFSETQ. There are 18 residues in the CDR3. The CDR3 region has the DNA TGCGCCAGCAGCCCCAAAGGGGGTGCAAGCTCTGGGGCCAACGTCCTGACTTTC. Protein sequence: CASSPKGGASSGANVLTF.

The genes are TRBV5-5 and TRBJ1-2; TRBD1 matches 9 bases. Germline V lookup: CDR1 SGHKS, CDR2 YYEKEE (reference sequence). Trimming removed 4 bases from V and 6 bases from J; junction bases left unmatched: 10. This CDR3 contains 15 residues. Here the CDR3 DNA reads TGTGCCAGCAGCCTCCGCGTAGGACAGGGGAATGGCTACACCTTC. Amino acid sequence: CASSLRVGQGNGYTF.

This sequence joins TRBV11-2 and TRBJ1-5, with D perhaps TRBD1 (5 bases). The CDR3 extends over 15 amino acids. The V gene lost 6 bases and the J gene lost 0 bases, with 12 bases spanning the gap. Per germline, CDR1 SGHAT and CDR2 FQNNGV. DNA for the CDR3: TGTGCCAGCAGTCGGTGGGGGGTTAGCAATCAGCCCCAGCATTTT. Its protein is CASSRWGVSNQPQHF.

V and J are TRBV11-1 and TRBJ1-2; 7 nucleotides agree with TRBD1. This CDR3 region has 13 residues. The V gene's germline CDR1 is SGHAT and CDR2 FQDESV (reference sequence). V was clipped by 8 bases and J by 0 bases; unmatched bases: 3. As DNA, the CDR3 is TGTGCCAGCGGCGGGACAGCTAACTATGGCTACACCTTC. Encoded protein: CASGGTANYGYTF. Together with reference TRBV11-1 and TRBJ1-2, the CDR3 gives the full variable domain: EAEVAQSPRYKITEKSQAVAFWCDPISGHATLYWYRQILGQGPELLVQFQDESVVDDSQLPKDRFSAERLKGVDSTLKIQPAELGDSAMYLCASGGTANYGYTFGSGTRLTVV.

The rearrangement uses TRBV18 and TRBJ1-1, with D maybe TRBD1 (5 bases). CDR3 length: 16 residues. The germline gives CDR1 KGHSH, CDR2 LQKENI. The V end lost 2 bases, the J end lost 1 base, and 14 bases lay between the germline ends. Here the CDR3 DNA reads TGTGCCAGCTCACCATCGTTCCGGACAACGAACACTGAAGCTTTCTTT. Residues: CASSPSFRTTNTEAFF.

This clone was recorded only once. A read error may produce the germline difference seen at one junction end. V and J are TRBV7-7 and TRBJ1-4; D is perhaps TRBD1 (5 bases). CDR1 and CDR2 from the germline V gene are SSHAT and FNYEAQ (reference sequence). The length of the CDR3 is 13 residues. DNA of the CDR3: TGTGCTAGCAGCCCCGGGACGGATGAAAAACTGTTTTTT. It translates to CASSPGTDEKLFF. Using reference TRBV7-7 and TRBJ1-4 for the parts outside the CDR3, the full variable domain is GAGVSQSPRYKVTKRGQDVTLRCDPISSHATLYWYQQALGQGPEFLTYFNYEAQPDKSGLPSDRFSAERPEGSISTLTIQRTEQRDSAMYRCASSPGTDEKLFFGSGTQLSVL.

This CDR3 reads CASSETGDGNQPQHF. The CDR3 nucleotides are TGTGCCAGCAGTGAAACCGGGGACGGCAATCAGCCCCAGCATTTT. The gene calls are TRBV2 and TRBJ1-5, with D possibly TRBD1 on 5 matching bases. The ends were cut back, 2 bases at V and 2 bases at J, with 10 bases in the middle. The CDR3 is 15 residues long. Germline loops: CDR1 SNHLY, CDR2 FYNNEI.

This clone was observed a few times. The chain uses TRBV19 and TRBJ1-5; D perhaps matches TRBD1 (5 bases). V was cut by 11 bases and J by 3 bases, with 11 bases left in between. The CDR3 sequence is 12 residues long. Germline lookup yields CDR1 LNHDA and CDR2 SQIVND (reference sequence). CDR3 in amino acids: CASGRVNQPQHF. The CDR3 DNA reads as TGTGCCTCGGGCAGGGTCAATCAGCCCCAGCATTTT.

The rearrangement uses TRBV10-3 and TRBJ2-5; 12 bases align to TRBD2. After removal of 4 bases from V and 5 bases from J, the junction contained 8 bases not matched to a gene. Germline assignment: CDR1 ENHRY and CDR2 SYGVKD. This CDR3 is 16 amino acids long. The CDR3 sequence: CAISGTLAGGEETQYF. As DNA, the CDR3 is TGTGCCATCAGTGGCACACTAGCGGGGGGCGAGGAGACCCAGTACTTC.

This sequence joins TRBV28 and TRBJ1-1; TRBD1 aligns across 9 bases. This CDR3 region has 14 residues. The germline V gene has CDR1 MDHEN and CDR2 SYDVKM. V lost 4 bases, J lost 5 bases, and 5 bases stayed unmatched. In DNA form, the CDR3 reads TGTGCCAGCAGTTCCGGGACAGGGATTACTGAAGCTTTCTTT. Its translation: CASSSGTGITEAFF.

This clone was observed a single time. The CDR3 bases are TGTGCCAGCAGCTTACAGGGGTCCTACAATGAGCAGTTCTTC. Amino acids: CASSLQGSYNEQFF. This chain links TRBV7-2 with TRBJ2-1; D possibly corresponds to TRBD1 (6 bases). The germline V gene encodes CDR1 SGHTA and CDR2 FQGNSA. The V and J ends lost 2 bases and 1 base respectively, with 6 bases between them. The length of the CDR3 is 14 residues.